This T cell receptor (beta chain) is drawn from a study of T cells in Graves' hyperthyroidism and ophthalmopathy. Study results and limitations: Blood also showed most of the thyroid clonotypes that were expanded above 0.001.

RNA transcripts yielded amplified TCR beta CDR3 regions. Researchers ran a first-round RT-PCR on the TCR CDR3 using the HTBI primer set. Each CDR3 protein is one row after TCRdb ran MiXCR on the multiplex PCR reads. Altogether roughly 350,000 distinct CDR3 sequences are present, roughly 13% being singletons, with the ten largest covering roughly 25%. Comment on this clonotype: As yet, its antigen is unknown.

The germline V gene has CDR1 SGHTA and CDR2 FQGNSA. V lost 0 bases, J lost 5 bases, and 16 bases lay in between. This CDR3 is built from 16 residues. Sequences were obtained from blood. This clonotype was sampled from a woman aged 25 to 39 with Graves' hyperthyroidism. The chain links TRBV7-2 to TRBJ1-1, with D possibly TRBD1 on 5 matching bases. The CDR3 sequence is CASSLAQNWGGTEAFF. The CDR3 region has the DNA TGTGCCAGCAGCTTAGCGCAGAACTGGGGGGGGACTGAAGCTTTCTTT. Full variable domain (rest looked up from reference TRBV7-2 and TRBJ1-1): GAGVSQSPSNKVTEKGKDVELRCDPISGHTALYWYRQSLGQGLEFLIYFQGNSAPDKSGLPSDRFSAERTGGSVSTLTIQRTQQEDSAVYLCASSLAQNWGGTEAFFGQGTRLTVV.